This T cell receptor beta chain stems from a study of glioma-infiltrating T cells after dendritic cell vaccination. This clone was detected once. Germline and junction disagree at one end, which may indicate a read error. Other DNA sequences in the same sample also yield this CDR3. Germline CDR1 is SSHAT and CDR2 is FNYEAQ (reference sequence). The length of the CDR3 is 15 residues. Generated by immunoSEQ multiplex PCR, the TCRdb table keeps only in-frame clones and is missing some. The sample consists of around 96,000 clones, about 80% of them appearing once. Sequences were derived from blood, sampled before dendritic cell vaccination. The chain recombines TRBV7-7 with TRBJ1-1; a possible D gene is TRBD1 (6 bases). The clonotype comes from a human donor with glioblastoma. CDR3 sequence (DNA): TGTGCTAGCAGCCCCTGGGCGGGGGGCAACACTGAAGCTTTCTTT. This sequence encodes CASSPWAGGNTEAFF.